Shown below are 4 T cell receptor beta chains from a single sample sequenced in a study of blood T cells in healthy people across ages. With a J-beta primer mix and a sample-barcoded 5' primer, a second PCR ran about 7 to 12 cycles. From the 5' RACE reads, TCRdb called clonotypes with MiXCR, one entry per CDR3 protein. The top ten clones hold 13% of a sample with fewer than 900,000 distinct CDR3 sequences, roughly 40% of them seen once. Sequenced input: blood. The receptor set was obtained from a man between 18 and 29 years old in good health.

This clonotype was detected only a few times. The chain is built from TRBV6-1 and TRBJ1-2, with D tentatively TRBD1 (6 bases). Per the germline V gene, CDR1 is MNHNS and CDR2 is SASEGT. Deletions cut 6 bases from V and 8 bases from J, with 10 bases between. This CDR3 has 11 amino acids. CDR3 protein: CASRGQRGYTF. The CDR3 nucleotides are TGTGCCAGCAGAGGACAGAGGGGCTACACCTTC.

This chain connects TRBV6-1 to TRBJ1-5; 8 bases fit TRBD1. Germline V lookup: CDR1 MNHNS, CDR2 SASEGT. The CDR3 consists of 16 residues. V shed 4 bases, J shed 6 bases, and the junction held 11 bases outside the gene matches. The chain's CDR3 is CASSVETGALSQPQHF. CDR3 bases: TGTGCCAGCAGTGTTGAGACAGGGGCACTAAGTCAGCCCCAGCATTTT.

This clonotype was picked up one time. This chain links TRBV6-1 with TRBJ1-4, with TRBD1 matching over 8 bases. The CDR3 totals 15 residues. Germline V CDR1 and CDR2: MNHNS, SASEGT. J lost 8 bases, V lost 2 bases, and 7 bases had no gene match. The CDR3 here is CASSERARGREKLFF. CDR3 nucleotides: TGTGCCAGCAGTGAAAGGGCCAGGGGGCGGGAAAAACTGTTTTTT.

This clonotype was recorded a few times. The rearrangement joins TRBV14 to TRBJ2-7; maybe TRBD1 (5 bases). The CDR3 loop spans 13 amino acids. Trimming shortened V by 3 bases and J by 3 bases, and 9 bases separated the two germline ends. The germline V gene encodes CDR1 SGHDN and CDR2 FVKESK. The CDR3 sequence is CASSHGHLYEQYF. The CDR3 DNA reads TGTGCCAGCAGCCACGGACACCTCTACGAGCAGTACTTC.